This T cell receptor beta chain was profiled in a study of T cell changes during pregnancy in multiple sclerosis. Here immunoSEQ multiplex PCR was the method, and the copy in TCRdb shows in-frame clones only, minus some. The sample contains 35,000 or so clones, 88% of which appear only once. The CDR3 covers 14 residues. J was trimmed by 3 bases and V by 6 bases; bases with no gene match: 6. The germline gives CDR1 MDHEN, CDR2 SYDVKM. V and J are TRBV28 and TRBJ2-7, with 9 positions matching TRBD1. The TCR was taken from a female donor with multiple sclerosis, enrolled in a pregnancy study. The sequences come from CD4+ T cells from peripheral blood mononuclear cells, collected in the first trimester of pregnancy. CDR3: CASRPGQGFYEQYF. The DNA for the CDR3 is TGTGCCAGCAGGCCGGGACAGGGTTTCTACGAGCAGTACTTC.